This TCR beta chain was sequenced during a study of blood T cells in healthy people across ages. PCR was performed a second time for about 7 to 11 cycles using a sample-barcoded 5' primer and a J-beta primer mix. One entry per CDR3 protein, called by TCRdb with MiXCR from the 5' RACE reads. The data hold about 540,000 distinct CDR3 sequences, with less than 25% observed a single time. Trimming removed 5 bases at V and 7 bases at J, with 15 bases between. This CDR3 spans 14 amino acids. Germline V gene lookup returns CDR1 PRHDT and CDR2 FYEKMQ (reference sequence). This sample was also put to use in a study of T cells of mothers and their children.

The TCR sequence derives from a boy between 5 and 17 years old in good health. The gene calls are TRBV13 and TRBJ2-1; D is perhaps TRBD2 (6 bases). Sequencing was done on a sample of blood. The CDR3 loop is CASSISGERNEQFF. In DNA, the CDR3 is TGTGCCAGCAGCATCTCGGGAGAGAGGAATGAGCAGTTCTTC.